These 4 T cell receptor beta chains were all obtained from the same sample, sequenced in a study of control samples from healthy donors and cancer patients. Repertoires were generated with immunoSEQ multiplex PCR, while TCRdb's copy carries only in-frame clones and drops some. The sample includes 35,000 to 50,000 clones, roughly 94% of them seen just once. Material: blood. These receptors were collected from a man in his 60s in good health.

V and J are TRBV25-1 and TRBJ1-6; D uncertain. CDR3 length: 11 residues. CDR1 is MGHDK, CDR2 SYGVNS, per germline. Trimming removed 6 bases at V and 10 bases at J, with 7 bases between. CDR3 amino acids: CASRGGSPLHF. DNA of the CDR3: TGTGCCAGCAGAGGAGGGTCACCCCTCCACTTT. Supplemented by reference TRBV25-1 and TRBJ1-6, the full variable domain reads EADIYQTPRYLVIGTGKKITLECSQTMGHDKMYWYQQDPGMELHLIHYSYGVNSTEKGDLSSESTVSRIRTEHFPLTLESARPSHTSQYLCASRGGSPLHFGNGTRLTVT.

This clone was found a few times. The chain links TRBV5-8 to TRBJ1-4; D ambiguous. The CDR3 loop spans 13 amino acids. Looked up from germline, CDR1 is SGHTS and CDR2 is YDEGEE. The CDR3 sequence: CAKRHPGGEKLFF. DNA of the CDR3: TGTGCTAAGCGGCACCCGGGAGGTGAAAAACTGTTTTTT.

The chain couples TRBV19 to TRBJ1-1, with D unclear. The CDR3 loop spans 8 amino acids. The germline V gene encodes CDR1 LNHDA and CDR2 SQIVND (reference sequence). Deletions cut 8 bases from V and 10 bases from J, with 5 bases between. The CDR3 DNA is TGTGCCAGTTTTGGAGCTTTCTTT. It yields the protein CASFGAFF.

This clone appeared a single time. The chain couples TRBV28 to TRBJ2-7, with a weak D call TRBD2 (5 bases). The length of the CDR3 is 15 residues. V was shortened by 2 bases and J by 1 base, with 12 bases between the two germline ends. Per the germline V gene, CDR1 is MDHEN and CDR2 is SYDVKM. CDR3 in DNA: TGTGCCAGCAGTTTAGTCCCGGGCGGGTCCTACGAGCAGTACTTC. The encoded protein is CASSLVPGGSYEQYF.